Listed here are 9 T cell receptor beta chains from one sample, sequenced in a study of blood T cell repertoires in COVID-19. Sequencing was performed with immunoSEQ multiplex PCR; in TCRdb, only in-frame clones are kept and a portion is missing. The table includes some 320,000 clones, approximately 88% detected once. Source material: PBMCs or T cells enriched from blood (not recorded which). The receptor set was obtained from a man aged 60-69 years who had recovered from COVID-19.

This chain links TRBV30 with TRBJ2-1; 10 bases fit TRBD2. The CDR3 contains 14 residues. V lost 2 bases, J lost 7 bases, and 5 bases stayed unmatched. The germline CDR1 and CDR2 sequences are GTSNPN and SVGIG (reference sequence). CDR3: CAWSPGTSANEQFF. For the CDR3, the DNA is TGTGCCTGGAGTCCGGGGACTAGCGCTAATGAGCAGTTCTTC.

The chain joins TRBV5-5 to TRBJ1-4, with 7 bases aligning to TRBD1. Germline loops: CDR1 SGHKS, CDR2 YYEKEE (reference sequence). V shed 0 bases, J shed 0 bases, and the junction held 8 bases outside the gene matches. This CDR3 is built from 18 residues. The CDR3 coding sequence is TGTGCCAGCAGCTTGGACGCGACAGGGACAGCAACTAATGAAAAACTGTTTTTT. Encoded protein: CASSLDATGTATNEKLFF.

V and J are TRBV18 and TRBJ1-2; D is uncertain. The germline V gene has CDR1 KGHSH and CDR2 LQKENI. Trimming took 6 bases from V and 0 from J, leaving 14 bases between them. The CDR3 spans 15 residues. The CDR3 loop is CASSPQEGANYGYTF. As DNA, the CDR3 is TGTGCCAGCTCTCCCCAAGAGGGAGCTAACTATGGCTACACCTTC.

The chain has TRBV24-1 and TRBJ2-2; TRBD2 matches 9 bases. The CDR3 loop spans 16 amino acids. J was trimmed by 2 bases and V by 2 bases; bases with no gene match: 2. CDR1 is KGHDR and CDR2 is SFDVKD in the germline V gene. This CDR3 is CATSDSTSGNTGELFF. CDR3 DNA: TGTGCCACCAGTGATTCGACTAGCGGTAACACCGGGGAGCTGTTTTTT.

CDR3 in DNA: TGTGCCAGCAGCCGACAGGGGCCGAGCTCCTATAATTCACCCCTCCACTTT. Its translation is CASSRQGPSSYNSPLHF. This sequence joins TRBV6-6 and TRBJ1-6; TRBD1 matches 8 bases. Germline CDR1 reads MNHNY; CDR2 reads SVGAGI (reference sequence). V was clipped by 6 bases and J by 0 bases; unmatched bases: 7. The CDR3 contains 17 residues.

The chain links TRBV7-2 to TRBJ1-2; no definite D call. There are 17 residues in the CDR3. V lost 2 bases, J lost 8 bases, and 24 bases lay in between. Germline V gives CDR1 SGHTA, CDR2 FQGNSA. CDR3 amino acids: CASSLSYISATVRGYTF. The CDR3 DNA sequence: TGTGCCAGCAGCTTATCTTACATCAGCGCTACGGTTCGGGGCTACACCTTC.

Only one count was recorded for this clone. This rearrangement joins TRBV10-3 to TRBJ2-7; 10 positions match TRBD1. V lost 2 bases, J lost 0 bases, and 1 base stayed unmatched. The germline CDR1 and CDR2 sequences are ENHRY and SYGVKD. This CDR3 is 15 amino acids long. CDR3 in DNA: TGTGCCATCAGTGAGAGGGACAGGGGCTCCTACGAGCAGTACTTC. Translated, it gives CAISERDRGSYEQYF.

The CDR3 protein is CASSVGGLTEAFF. CDR3 sequence (DNA): TGTGCCAGCAGTGTAGGAGGACTCACTGAAGCTTTCTTT. The chain links TRBV2 to TRBJ1-1; the D is unclear. The CDR3 consists of 13 residues. Germline lookup yields CDR1 SNHLY and CDR2 FYNNEI. With 4 bases removed from V and 4 bases from J, the gap between germline ends came to 10 bases.

The V and J genes are TRBV7-6 and TRBJ2-5, with TRBD2 as a possible D gene (6 bases). This CDR3 spans 16 amino acids. Trimming removed 5 bases at V and 7 bases at J, with 23 bases between. Germline V lookup: CDR1 SGHVS, CDR2 FNYEAQ. CDR3 bases: TGTGCCAGCAGCCTCCCCCCCAGCGGGCAAGGAGGGACCCAGTACTTC. This encodes CASSLPPSGQGGTQYF.